A single TCR beta chain is shown here with its context. This specimen belongs to a study of blood T cell repertoires in COVID-19. Across the whole study: Acute-phase and convalescent COVID-19 samples originated in the United States, Italy and Spain. PBMCs, B-cell-depleted T cells, or T cells were the source of the cDNA or gDNA that made up the material.

Clones were sequenced by immunoSEQ multiplex PCR, and TCRdb holds only the in-frame ones, with some missing. The table includes under 400,000 clones, approximately 91% detected once. Enrollees, roughly 18 to 95 years old, lived in 25 or so US areas. The CDR3 consists of 14 residues. Trimming took 1 base from V and 6 from J; bases not matched to a gene: 4. Germline assignment: CDR1 SEHNR and CDR2 FQNEAQ (reference sequence). The chain couples TRBV7-9 to TRBJ2-7, with 9 bases matching TRBD1. The source material was PBMCs or T cells enriched from blood (not recorded which). The source of this sequence is a woman under 40 who had been exposed to COVID-19. DNA for the CDR3: TGTGCCAGCAGCTTAGGGACAGGGGAAACCGAGCAGTACTTC. Its translation: CASSLGTGETEQYF. Filled out from reference TRBV7-9 and TRBJ2-7, the complete variable domain reads DTGVSQNPRHKITKRGQNVTFRCDPISEHNRLYWYRQTLGQGPEFLTYFQNEAQLEKSRLLSDRFSAERPKGSFSTLEIQRTEQGDSAMYLCASSLGTGETEQYFGPGTRLTVT.